The sequence of this TCR beta chain was determined in a study of cytomegalovirus exposure and HLA in healthy donors. This CDR3 has 17 residues. V lost 0 bases to trimming and J lost 5 bases; unmatched junction nucleotides: 8. In germline, CDR1 is SGHAT, CDR2 FQNNGV. PCR used 60 Vbeta primers and 13 Jbeta primers. Clones were sequenced by immunoSEQ multiplex PCR, and TCRdb holds only the in-frame ones, with some missing. The table records around 110,000 clones, about four fifths of them present only once. The source of this sequence is a woman aged 50 to 65 in good health and CMV-seropositive. J is TRBJ2-2 and V is TRBV11-2; 8 bases fit TRBD2. What was sequenced was PBMCs. CDR3 sequence reads: CASSLESSGVLTGELFF. Written as DNA, the CDR3 is TGTGCCAGCAGCTTAGAGAGTAGCGGGGTGCTTACCGGGGAGCTGTTTTTT.